This entry lists 16 T cell receptor beta chains sequenced from one sample in a study of cytomegalovirus exposure and HLA in healthy donors. PCR was performed using 60 Vbeta and 13 Jbeta primers. The data were produced by immunoSEQ multiplex PCR, yet TCRdb's version contains in-frame clones alone and is incomplete. The table lists around 150,000 clones, less than 80% of them singletons. The sequenced material came from PBMCs. Receptor source: a man between 40 and 49 years old in good health and CMV-seropositive.

The genes are TRBV5-1 and TRBJ2-1; 13 bases agree with TRBD2. CDR1 and CDR2 (germline): SGHRS, YFSETQ. V was clipped by 4 bases and J by 7 bases; unmatched bases: 5. This CDR3 has 15 residues. This chain's CDR3 is CASSGLAGDRNEQFF. The CDR3 DNA reads TGCGCCAGCAGCGGACTAGCGGGAGATAGAAATGAGCAGTTCTTC. Full variable domain (remainder filled in from reference TRBV5-1 and TRBJ2-1): KAGVTQTPRYLIKTRGQQVTLSCSPISGHRSVSWYQQTPGQGLQFLFEYFSETQRNKGNFPGRFSGRQFSNSRSEMNVSTLELGDSALYLCASSGLAGDRNEQFFGPGTRLTVL.

A single count supports this clone. V is TRBV18 and J is TRBJ1-1; TRBD1 might be the D (5 bases). The CDR3 extends over 15 amino acids. Germline V lookup: CDR1 KGHSH, CDR2 LQKENI. V shed 2 bases and J shed 1 base, with 11 bases lying between them. The CDR3 sequence is CASSPRGFGNTEAFF. CDR3 DNA sequence: TGTGCCAGCTCACCAAGGGGTTTTGGGAACACTGAAGCTTTCTTT. Looking up the rest from reference TRBV18 and TRBJ1-1 gives the full variable domain: NAGVMQNPRHLVRRRGQEARLRCSPMKGHSHVYWYRQLPEEGLKFMVYLQKENIIDESGMPKERFSAEFPKEGPSILRIQQVVRGDSAAYFCASSPRGFGNTEAFFGQGTRLTVV.

This clone came up once. The chain links TRBV9 to TRBJ1-1; D is ambiguous. V was clipped by 4 bases and J by 2 bases, with 9 bases between them. Germline V CDR1 and CDR2: SGDLS, YYNGEE. The CDR3 runs to 13 residues. Here the CDR3 DNA reads TGTGCCAGCAGCCCACGGACTAACACTGAAGCTTTCTTT. Translation gives CASSPRTNTEAFF.

V and J are TRBV9 and TRBJ1-4; 7 bases are a match to TRBD1. From germline, CDR1 is SGDLS and CDR2 YYNGEE. The CDR3 sequence is 15 residues long. With 3 bases clipped from V and 0 bases from J, the junction kept 2 bases outside the gene matches. CDR3 loop: CASSDGTATNEKLFF. Here the CDR3 DNA reads TGTGCCAGCAGCGATGGGACAGCAACTAATGAAAAACTGTTTTTT. Full variable domain (rest looked up from reference TRBV9 and TRBJ1-4): DSGVTQTPKHLITATGQRVTLRCSPRSGDLSVYWYQQSLDQGLQFLIQYYNGEERAKGNILERFSAQQFPDLHSELNLSSLELGDSALYFCASSDGTATNEKLFFGSGTQLSVL.

The V gene is TRBV9, the J gene TRBJ2-7, with 11 bases that match TRBD2. Germline CDR1 and CDR2: SGDLS and YYNGEE. The CDR3 length is 17 residues. V trimming: 4 bases; J trimming: 1 base; junction bases outside the gene matches: 10. CDR3 region: CASSISDGTSGSYEQYF. The CDR3 bases are TGTGCCAGCAGCATAAGTGACGGGACTAGCGGTTCCTACGAGCAGTACTTC.

This chain connects TRBV25-1 to TRBJ2-3; TRBD2 matches at 9 bases. This CDR3 comprises 16 residues. Trimming cost V 6 bases and J 1 base; bases outside gene matches: 8. CDR1 and CDR2 (germline): MGHDK, SYGVNS. CDR3 protein: CASSPPLAGRTDTQYF. Here the CDR3 DNA reads TGTGCCAGCAGCCCCCCTCTAGCGGGACGCACAGATACGCAGTATTTT.

For the CDR3, the DNA is TGTGCCAGCAGCTATACTAGGAGCTCCTACAATGAGCAGTTCTTC. Encoded protein: CASSYTRSSYNEQFF. The V call is TRBV7-9, the J call TRBJ2-1, with a weak D call TRBD2 (5 bases). The germline V and J ends were trimmed by 4 bases and 0 bases, with 10 bases remaining between them. The CDR3 sequence is 15 residues long. Germline V gives CDR1 SEHNR, CDR2 FQNEAQ (reference sequence).

This clone was seen only a few times. This chain joins TRBV5-6 and TRBJ2-3; a possible D gene is TRBD2 (5 bases). CDR1 is SGHDT and CDR2 is YYEEEE in the germline V gene. V gave up 2 bases and J gave up 0 bases, with 10 bases separating them. The CDR3 totals 15 residues. Written as DNA, the CDR3 is TGTGCCAGCAGCTTCCTAACGGGGAGCACAGATACGCAGTATTTT. It yields the protein CASSFLTGSTDTQYF.

The chain has TRBV30 and TRBJ1-1; the match to TRBD1 covers 7 bases. This CDR3 region has 11 residues. The V segment lost 2 bases and the J segment 11 bases; nucleotides outside the gene matches: 5. Germline lookup yields CDR1 GTSNPN and CDR2 SVGIG (reference sequence). The CDR3: CAWSPDREAFF. The CDR3 DNA follows: TGTGCCTGGAGTCCTGACAGGGAGGCTTTCTTT.

The chain joins TRBV18 to TRBJ1-1, with 8 bases identical to TRBD1. V shed 6 bases, J shed 3 bases, and the junction held 6 bases outside the gene matches. Germline V lookup: CDR1 KGHSH, CDR2 LQKENI. This CDR3 is built from 14 residues. As DNA, the CDR3 is TGTGCCAGCTCGCCTAACAGGGGGGACACTGAAGCTTTCTTT. It codes for CASSPNRGDTEAFF.

This chain joins TRBV5-1 and TRBJ1-4, with no clear D. Deletions cut 0 bases from V and 8 bases from J, with 11 bases between. This CDR3 contains 14 residues. CDR1 and CDR2 from the germline V gene are SGHRS and YFSETQ. CDR3 nucleotides: TGCGCCAGCAGCTTGGCCCCCGAGGGAGAAAAACTGTTTTTT. It yields the protein CASSLAPEGEKLFF.

Regarding this clone: Other DNA sequences in the sample encode the same CDR3. This chain connects TRBV28 to TRBJ1-2; a weak D match, TRBD1 (5 bases). Germline V gene sequence: CDR1 MDHEN, CDR2 SYDVKM. This CDR3 spans 14 amino acids. V lost 3 bases and J 2 bases, leaving 10 bases between the germline ends. CDR3 amino acids: CASSLGGINYGYTF. Written as DNA, the CDR3 is TGTGCCAGCAGTTTGGGGGGGATCAACTATGGCTACACCTTC.

The chain is built from TRBV6-1 and TRBJ1-5; TRBD1 might be the D (5 bases). Germline loops: CDR1 MNHNS, CDR2 SASEGT. The V end lost 1 base, the J end lost 11 bases, and 9 bases lay between the germline ends. This CDR3 spans 12 amino acids. The CDR3 nucleotides read TGTGCCAGCAGTGAAGTGGGGCCAGCCCAGCATTTT. Its translation: CASSEVGPAQHF.

V is TRBV4-2 and J is TRBJ2-1; 9 nucleotides agree with TRBD2. Germline CDR1 is LGHNA and CDR2 is YNFKEQ. Unmatched junction bases numbered 2, after V lost 1 base and J lost 4 bases. This CDR3 has 15 residues. CDR3 protein: CASSQATSGYNEQFF. The CDR3 nucleotides read TGTGCCAGCAGCCAAGCGACTAGCGGTTACAATGAGCAGTTCTTC.

The V and J genes are TRBV19 and TRBJ1-1, with D possibly TRBD1 on 5 matching bases. The germline CDR1 and CDR2 sequences are LNHDA and SQIVND (reference sequence). Deletions cut 2 bases from V and 4 bases from J, with 8 bases between. There are 13 residues in the CDR3. The CDR3: CASSISRATEAFF. In DNA, the CDR3 is TGTGCCAGTAGTATAAGCAGGGCCACTGAAGCTTTCTTT.

The chain uses TRBV7-3 and TRBJ1-1, with 9 bases lining up with TRBD1. The V segment lost 3 bases and the J segment 5 bases; nucleotides outside the gene matches: 7. The CDR3 has 15 residues. Per germline, CDR1 SGHTA and CDR2 FQGTGA. CDR3 region: CASSFIRTGVTEAFF. CDR3 DNA: TGTGCCAGCAGCTTTATTCGGACAGGGGTTACTGAAGCTTTCTTT.